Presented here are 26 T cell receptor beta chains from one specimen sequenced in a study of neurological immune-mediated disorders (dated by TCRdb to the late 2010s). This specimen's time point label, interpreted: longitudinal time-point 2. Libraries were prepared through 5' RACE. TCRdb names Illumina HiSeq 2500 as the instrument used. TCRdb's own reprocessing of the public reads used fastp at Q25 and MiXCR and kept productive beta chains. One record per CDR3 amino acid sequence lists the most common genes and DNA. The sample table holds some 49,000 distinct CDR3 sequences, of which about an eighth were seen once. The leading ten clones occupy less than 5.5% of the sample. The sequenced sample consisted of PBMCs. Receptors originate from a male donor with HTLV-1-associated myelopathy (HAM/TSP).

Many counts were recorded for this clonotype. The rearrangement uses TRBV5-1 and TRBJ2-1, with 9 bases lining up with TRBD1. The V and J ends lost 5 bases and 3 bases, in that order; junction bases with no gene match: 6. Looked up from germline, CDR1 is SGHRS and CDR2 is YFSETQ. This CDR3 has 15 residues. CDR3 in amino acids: CASSSTGGVYNEQFF. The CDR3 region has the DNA TGCGCCAGCAGTTCTACAGGGGGCGTCTACAATGAGCAGTTCTTC.

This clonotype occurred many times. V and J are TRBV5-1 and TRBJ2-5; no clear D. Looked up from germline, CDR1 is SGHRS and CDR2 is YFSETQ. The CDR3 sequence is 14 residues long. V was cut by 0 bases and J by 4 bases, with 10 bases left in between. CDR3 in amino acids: CASSLDRQGETQYF. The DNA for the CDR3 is TGCGCCAGCAGCTTGGATAGGCAAGGAGAGACCCAGTACTTC.

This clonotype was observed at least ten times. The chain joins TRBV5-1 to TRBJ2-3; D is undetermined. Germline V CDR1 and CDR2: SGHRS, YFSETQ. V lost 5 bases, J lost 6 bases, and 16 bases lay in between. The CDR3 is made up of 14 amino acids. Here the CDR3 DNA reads TGCGCCAGCAGTCCTGACACAGCCTTTGATACGCAGTATTTT. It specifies CASSPDTAFDTQYF.

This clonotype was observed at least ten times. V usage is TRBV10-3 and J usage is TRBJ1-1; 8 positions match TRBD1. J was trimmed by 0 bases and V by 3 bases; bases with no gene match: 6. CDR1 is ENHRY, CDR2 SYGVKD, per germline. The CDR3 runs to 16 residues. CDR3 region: CAISDGQGSVNTEAFF. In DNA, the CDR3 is TGTGCCATCAGTGATGGACAGGGATCGGTGAACACTGAAGCTTTCTTT.

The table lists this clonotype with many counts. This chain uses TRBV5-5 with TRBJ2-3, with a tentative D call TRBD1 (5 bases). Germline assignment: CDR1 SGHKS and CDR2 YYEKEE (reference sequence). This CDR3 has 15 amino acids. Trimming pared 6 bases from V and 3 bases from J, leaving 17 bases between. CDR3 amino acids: CASNSQQVATDTQYF. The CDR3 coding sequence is TGTGCCAGCAACTCTCAACAGGTAGCAACAGATACGCAGTATTTT. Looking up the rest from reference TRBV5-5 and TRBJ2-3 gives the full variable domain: DAGVTQSPTHLIKTRGQQVTLRCSPISGHKSVSWYQQVLGQGPQFIFQYYEKEERGRGNFPDRFSARQFPNYSSELNVNALLLGDSALYLCASNSQQVATDTQYFGPGTRLTVL.

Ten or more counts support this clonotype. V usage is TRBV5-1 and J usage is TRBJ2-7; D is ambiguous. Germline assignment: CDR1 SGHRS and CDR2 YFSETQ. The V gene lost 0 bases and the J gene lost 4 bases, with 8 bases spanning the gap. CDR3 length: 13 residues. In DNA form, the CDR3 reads TGCGCCAGCAGCTTGGACAGTGAATACGAGCAGTACTTC. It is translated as CASSLDSEYEQYF.

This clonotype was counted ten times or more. The CDR3 is CASSSLHWPDKDSPLHF. As DNA, the CDR3 is TGTGCCAGCAGTTCCTTACACTGGCCGGACAAAGACTCACCCCTCCACTTT. The chain carries TRBV6-5 and TRBJ1-6; possible D gene TRBD1, 5 bases. Germline CDR1 is MNHEY and CDR2 is SVGAGI. This CDR3 comprises 17 residues. Trimming shortened V by 4 bases and J by 10 bases, and 23 bases separated the two germline ends.

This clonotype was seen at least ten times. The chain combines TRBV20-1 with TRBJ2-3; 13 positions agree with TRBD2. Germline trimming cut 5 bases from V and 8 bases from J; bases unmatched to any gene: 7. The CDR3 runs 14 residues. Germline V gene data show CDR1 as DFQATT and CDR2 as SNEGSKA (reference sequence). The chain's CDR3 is CSAYTGTSGVTQYF. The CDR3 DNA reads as TGCAGTGCTTATACGGGGACTAGCGGGGTTACGCAGTATTTT.

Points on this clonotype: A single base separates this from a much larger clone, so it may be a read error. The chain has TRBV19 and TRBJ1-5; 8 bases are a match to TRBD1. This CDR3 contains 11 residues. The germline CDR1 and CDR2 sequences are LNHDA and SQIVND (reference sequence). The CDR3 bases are TGTGACAGGACAGGGAAAGAGTCCCAGCATTTT. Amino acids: CDRTGKESQHF.

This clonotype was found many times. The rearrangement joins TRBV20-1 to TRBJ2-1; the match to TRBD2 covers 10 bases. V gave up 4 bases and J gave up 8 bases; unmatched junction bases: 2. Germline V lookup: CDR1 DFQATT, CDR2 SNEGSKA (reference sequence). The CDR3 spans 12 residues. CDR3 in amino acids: CSAIAGGDEQFF. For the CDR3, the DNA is TGCAGTGCTATAGCGGGGGGCGATGAGCAGTTCTTC.

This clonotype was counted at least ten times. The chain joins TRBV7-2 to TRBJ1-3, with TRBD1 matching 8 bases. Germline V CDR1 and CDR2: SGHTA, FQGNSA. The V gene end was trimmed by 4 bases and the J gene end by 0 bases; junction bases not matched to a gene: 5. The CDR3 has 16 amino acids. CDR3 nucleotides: TGTGCCAGCAGCTCCGGACAGGGCCGCTCTGGAAACACCATATATTTT. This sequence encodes CASSSGQGRSGNTIYF.

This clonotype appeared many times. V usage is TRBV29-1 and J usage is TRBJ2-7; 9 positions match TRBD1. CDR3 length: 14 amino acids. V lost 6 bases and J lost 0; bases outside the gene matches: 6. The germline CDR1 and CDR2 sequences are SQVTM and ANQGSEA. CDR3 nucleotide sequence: TGCAGCGTCTTGGGGACAGGGAGCTCCTACGAGCAGTACTTC. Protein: CSVLGTGSSYEQYF.

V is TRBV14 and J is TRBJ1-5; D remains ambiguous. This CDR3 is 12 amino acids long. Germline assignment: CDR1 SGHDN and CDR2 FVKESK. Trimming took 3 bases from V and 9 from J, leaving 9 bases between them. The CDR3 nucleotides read TGTGCCAGCAGCCATGGCGCGGGGCCCCAGCATTTT. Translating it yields CASSHGAGPQHF.

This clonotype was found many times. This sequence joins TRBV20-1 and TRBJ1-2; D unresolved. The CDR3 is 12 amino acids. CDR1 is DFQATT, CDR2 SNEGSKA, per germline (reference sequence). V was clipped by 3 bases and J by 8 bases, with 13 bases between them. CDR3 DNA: TGCAGTGCTAGTTGGGGAGCCGGGGGCTACACCTTC. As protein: CSASWGAGGYTF.

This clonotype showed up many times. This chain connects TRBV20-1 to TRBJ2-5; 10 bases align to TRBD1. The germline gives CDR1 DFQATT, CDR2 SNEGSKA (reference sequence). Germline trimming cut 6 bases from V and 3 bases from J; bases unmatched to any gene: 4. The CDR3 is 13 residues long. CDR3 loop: CSAPDRGKETQYF. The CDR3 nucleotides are TGCAGTGCCCCGGACAGGGGGAAAGAGACCCAGTACTTC.

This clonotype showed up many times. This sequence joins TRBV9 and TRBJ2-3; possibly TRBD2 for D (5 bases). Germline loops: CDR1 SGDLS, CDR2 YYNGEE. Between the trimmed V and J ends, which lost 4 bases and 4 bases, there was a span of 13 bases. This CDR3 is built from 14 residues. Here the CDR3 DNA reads TGTGCCAGCAGCATGACCGGGAAGGCAGATACGCAGTATTTT. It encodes CASSMTGKADTQYF.

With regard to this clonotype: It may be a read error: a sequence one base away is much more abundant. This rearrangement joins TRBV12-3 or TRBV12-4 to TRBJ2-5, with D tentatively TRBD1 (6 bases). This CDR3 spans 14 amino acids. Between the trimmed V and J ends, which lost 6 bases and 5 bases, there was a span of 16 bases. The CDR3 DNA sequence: TGTGCCAGCAGCCGGACAGTCGCCGGGGAGACCCAGTACTTC. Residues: CASSRTVAGETQYF.

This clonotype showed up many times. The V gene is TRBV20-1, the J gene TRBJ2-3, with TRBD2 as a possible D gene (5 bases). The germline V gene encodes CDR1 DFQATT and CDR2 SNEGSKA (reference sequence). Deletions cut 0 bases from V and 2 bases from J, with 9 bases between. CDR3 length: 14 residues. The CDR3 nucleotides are TGCAGTGCTAGAGATGAGGGCGCCACAGATACGCAGTATTTT. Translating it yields CSARDEGATDTQYF.

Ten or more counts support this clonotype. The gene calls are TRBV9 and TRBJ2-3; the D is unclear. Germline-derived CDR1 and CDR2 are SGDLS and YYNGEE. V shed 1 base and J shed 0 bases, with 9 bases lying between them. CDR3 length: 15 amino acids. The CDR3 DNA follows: TGTGCCAGCAGCGTATCCCCTTCTAGCACAGATACGCAGTATTTT. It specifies CASSVSPSSTDTQYF.

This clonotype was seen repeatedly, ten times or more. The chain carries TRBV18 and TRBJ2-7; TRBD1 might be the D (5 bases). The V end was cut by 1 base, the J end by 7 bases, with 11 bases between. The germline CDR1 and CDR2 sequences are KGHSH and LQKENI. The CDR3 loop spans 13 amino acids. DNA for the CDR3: TGTGCCAGCTCACCACGACAGCCGAGAGAGCAGTACTTC. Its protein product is CASSPRQPREQYF.

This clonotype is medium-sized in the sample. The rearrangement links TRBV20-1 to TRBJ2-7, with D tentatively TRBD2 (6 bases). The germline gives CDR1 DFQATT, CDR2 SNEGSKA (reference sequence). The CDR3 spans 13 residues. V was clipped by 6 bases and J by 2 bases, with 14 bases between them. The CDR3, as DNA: TGCAGTGCCCACAGGAGGGTGGCCTACGAGCAGTACTTC. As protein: CSAHRRVAYEQYF.

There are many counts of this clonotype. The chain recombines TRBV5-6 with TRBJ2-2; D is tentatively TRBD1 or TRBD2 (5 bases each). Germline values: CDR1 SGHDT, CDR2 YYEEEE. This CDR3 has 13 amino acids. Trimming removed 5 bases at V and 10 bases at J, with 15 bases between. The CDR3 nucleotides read TGTGCCAGCAGGGCGAGGGGTCTCGTGGAGCTGTTTTTT. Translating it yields CASRARGLVELFF.

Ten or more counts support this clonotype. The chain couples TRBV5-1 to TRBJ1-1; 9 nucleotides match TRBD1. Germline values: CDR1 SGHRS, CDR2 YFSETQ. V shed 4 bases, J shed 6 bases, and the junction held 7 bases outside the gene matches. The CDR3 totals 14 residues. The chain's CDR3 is CASSPRTGEAEAFF. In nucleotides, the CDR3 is TGCGCCAGCAGCCCCAGGACAGGGGAGGCTGAAGCTTTCTTT.

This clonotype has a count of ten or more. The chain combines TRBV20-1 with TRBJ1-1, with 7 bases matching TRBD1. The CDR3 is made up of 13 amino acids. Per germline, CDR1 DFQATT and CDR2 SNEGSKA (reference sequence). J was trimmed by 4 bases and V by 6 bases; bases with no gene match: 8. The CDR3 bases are TGCAGTGCCCCTTTACAGGGGTTCACTGAAGCTTTCTTT. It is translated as CSAPLQGFTEAFF.

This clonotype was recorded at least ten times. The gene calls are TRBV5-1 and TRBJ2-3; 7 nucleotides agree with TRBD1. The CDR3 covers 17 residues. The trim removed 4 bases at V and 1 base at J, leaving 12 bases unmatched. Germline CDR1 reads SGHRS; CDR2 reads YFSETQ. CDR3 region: CASSVRDSLSGTDTQYF. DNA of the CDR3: TGCGCCAGCAGCGTCCGGGACAGCTTGTCTGGCACAGATACGCAGTATTTT.

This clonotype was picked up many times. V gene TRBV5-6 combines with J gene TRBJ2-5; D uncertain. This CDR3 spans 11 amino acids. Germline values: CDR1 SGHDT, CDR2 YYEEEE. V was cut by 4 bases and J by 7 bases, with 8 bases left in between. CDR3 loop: CASSKIGTQYF. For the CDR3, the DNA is TGTGCCAGCAGCAAAATTGGGACCCAGTACTTC.